The present entry profiles one T cell receptor beta chain with its context. In the original analysis: The assay estimated nucleated cells by amplifying reference gene primers. The table came from immunoSEQ multiplex PCR; TCRdb's copy has only in-frame clones and leaves some out. Clone size and the V and J calls come from that table; the DNA yielded D and trimming. The profile shows 470,000 or so clones, roughly 89% of them singletons. This sample is part of a study of blood T cell repertoires in COVID-19. The CDR3 extends over 15 amino acids. Germline-derived CDR1 and CDR2 are SGHAT and FQNNGV. With V trimmed by 4 bases and J by 4 bases, 9 bases remained unmatched.

The chain employs TRBV11-2 and TRBJ1-2; 7 bases align to TRBD1. The specimen sequenced was peripheral blood. This receptor was identified in a woman in her thirties with acute or convalescent COVID-19. CDR3 bases: TGTGCCAGCAGCTCTAGCCCGACAGGGATCTATGGCTACACCTTC. Its translation: CASSSSPTGIYGYTF.